These T cell receptor beta chains were read from a single sample in a study of shared T cell receptors in the human thymus. Profiling relied on immunoSEQ multiplex PCR, and the TCRdb table lists in-frame clones only, not all of them. The sample contains hundreds of thousands of clones, roughly 90% of which appear only once. These data were also filed under a second study, of human thymus T cells.

The sequenced sample was thymocytes. Source of these receptors: a boy younger than two with a congenital heart defect. Each CDR3 is given with its conserved first and last residue. D genes are given only for firm matches. Where a row states a size, it is once, few, many or the class of an expanded clone; other rows omit it.

d_gene | abundance | j_gene | v_gene | CDR3aa | CDR3nt
- | - | TRBJ1-4 | TRBV30 | CAWSGEWANEKLFF | TGTGCCTGGAGTGGGGAGTGGGCAAATGAAAAACTGTTTTTT
TRBD2 | - | TRBJ2-3 | TRBV11-3 | CASSSLAGEETDTQYF | TGTGCCAGCAGCTCTTTAGCGGGGGAAGAGACAGATACGCAGTATTTT
- | few | TRBJ2-2 | TRBV15 | CATSRPQNTGELFF | TGTGCCACCAGCAGACCACAGAACACCGGGGAGCTGTTTTTT
TRBD1 | - | TRBJ2-7 | TRBV30 | CAWSDPGQAYEQYF | TGTGCCTGGAGTGATCCGGGACAGGCCTACGAGCAGTACTTC
TRBD1 | - | TRBJ2-1 | TRBV19 | CASSPGQGRNEQFF | TGTGCCAGTAGTCCCGGACAGGGACGGAATGAGCAGTTCTTC
- | - | TRBJ2-3 | TRBV11-1 | CASAERFGDTQYF | TGTGCCAGCGCGGAGCGTTTCGGGGATACGCAGTATTTT
TRBD1 | - | TRBJ2-7 | TRBV27 | CASSSTGTGNHLSSYEQYF | TGTGCCAGCAGTTCCACCGGGACAGGGAATCATCTGAGCTCCTACGAGCAGTACTTC
- | - | TRBJ1-1 | TRBV7-3 | CASSTSGHTEAFF | TGTGCCAGCAGCACCTCAGGGCACACTGAAGCTTTCTTT
TRBD1 | - | TRBJ1-4 | TRBV19 | CASSPGGGEKLFF | TGTGCCAGTAGTCCAGGGGGCGGTGAAAAACTGTTTTTT
TRBD2 | - | TRBJ2-1 | TRBV2 | CASMTSARPWNEQFF | TGTGCCAGCATGACTAGCGCCCGCCCTTGGAATGAGCAGTTCTTC
TRBD1 | - | TRBJ2-5 | TRBV28 | CASSPGTEDQETQYF | TGTGCCAGCAGCCCTGGGACAGAAGACCAAGAGACCCAGTACTTC
TRBD2 | - | TRBJ2-7 | TRBV11-2 | CASSLWGGRAREQYF | TGTGCCAGCAGCTTATGGGGCGGGAGGGCCCGCGAGCAGTACTTC
- | - | TRBJ2-5 | TRBV4-2 | CASSQDRSSQETQYF | TGTGCCAGCAGCCAAGATCGGAGCTCCCAAGAGACCCAGTACTTC
- | - | TRBJ2-1 | TRBV9 | CASSVERGLTQQFF | TGTGCCAGCAGCGTAGAGCGTGGACTTACCCAGCAGTTCTTC
TRBD1 | - | TRBJ1-2 | TRBV29-1 | CSVEGGIIGQGDNYGYTF | TGCAGCGTTGAAGGTGGGATAATCGGGCAGGGGGATAACTATGGCTACACCTTC
TRBD1 | - | TRBJ1-4 | TRBV4-1 | CASSPDRVRQEKLFF | TGCGCCAGCAGCCCCGACAGGGTAAGACAGGAAAAACTGTTTTTT
- | few | TRBJ2-7 | TRBV11-2 | CASSPRDSTAEQYF | TGTGCCAGCAGCCCCCGGGACTCTACGGCCGAGCAGTACTTC
- | once | TRBJ2-2 | TRBV29-1 | CSVEGGSANTGELFF | TGCAGCGTTGAAGGCGGGTCGGCGAACACCGGGGAGCTGTTTTTT
- | - | TRBJ2-7 | TRBV18 | CASSMQGASYEQYF | TGTGCCAGCTCAATGCAGGGCGCCTCCTACGAGCAGTACTTC
TRBD2 | - | TRBJ2-1 | TRBV30 | CAWGESGRASNEQFF | TGTGCCTGGGGGGAAAGCGGGAGAGCAAGCAATGAGCAGTTCTTC
- | - | TRBJ2-1 | TRBV5-5 | CASSGDSRTRRGEQFF | TGTGCCAGCAGCGGGGACTCACGGACCAGACGAGGTGAGCAGTTCTTC
- | - | TRBJ2-7 | TRBV28 | CASSRRQERGNGDEQYF | TGTGCCAGCAGTCGGCGCCAGGAAAGGGGTAATGGGGACGAGCAGTACTTC
TRBD2 | few | TRBJ2-1 | TRBV7-9 | CASTLTSGRAPNEQFF | TGTGCCAGCACCCTTACTAGCGGGAGGGCCCCCAATGAGCAGTTCTTC
- | - | TRBJ2-3 | TRBV27 | CASSPERRGDTQYF | TGTGCCAGCAGCCCGGAACGCCGGGGAGATACGCAGTATTTT
- | - | TRBJ2-4 | TRBV6-5 | CASSYSNGRGRHF | TGTGCCAGCAGTTACTCGAATGGCAGGGGGAGGCACTTC
- | - | TRBJ1-1 | TRBV5-1 | CASSLGLFGLKNTEAFF | TGCGCCAGCAGCTTGGGCCTTTTCGGGTTAAAGAACACTGAAGCTTTCTTT
TRBD1 | - | TRBJ2-1 | TRBV4-3 | CASSQDLQGMDNEQFF | TGCGCCAGCAGCCAAGATCTACAGGGGATGGACAATGAGCAGTTCTTC
TRBD1 | - | TRBJ1-2 | TRBV30 | CAWSVLDRSNYGYTF | TGTGCCTGGAGTGTACTGGACAGGAGTAACTATGGCTACACCTTC
- | - | TRBJ1-1 | TRBV4-3 | CASSQGWGINTEAFF | TGCGCCAGCAGCCAAGGGTGGGGCATAAACACTGAAGCTTTCTTT
- | - | TRBJ2-2 | TRBV7-6 | CASSLESTSNTGELFF | TGTGCCAGCAGCTTAGAGAGCACTAGCAACACCGGGGAGCTGTTTTTT
- | - | TRBJ2-5 | TRBV28 | CASSVGWSGRETQYF | TGTGCCAGCAGCGTAGGCTGGTCAGGCCGAGAGACCCAGTACTTC
TRBD1 | - | TRBJ1-1 | TRBV9 | CASSGRRGGAHVNTEAFF | TGTGCCAGCAGCGGAAGGAGAGGGGGCGCGCATGTGAACACTGAAGCTTTCTTT
- | few | TRBJ2-4 | TRBV19 | CASSGRGNIQYF | TGTGCCAGTAGTGGACGGGGAAACATTCAGTACTTC
TRBD2 | once | TRBJ2-7 | TRBV9 | CASSPTSGDTYEQYF | TGTGCCAGCAGCCCCACTAGCGGGGATACCTACGAGCAGTACTTC
- | - | TRBJ2-4 | TRBV2 | CASSDRDGAKNIQYF | TGTGCCAGCAGTGACAGGGATGGGGCCAAAAACATTCAGTACTTC
- | - | TRBJ2-7 | TRBV20-1 | CSARAWYEQYF | TGCAGTGCTAGAGCCTGGTACGAGCAGTACTTC
- | - | TRBJ2-1 | TRBV30 | CAWSTPPSDNEQFF | TGTGCCTGGAGTACCCCCCCTAGCGACAATGAGCAGTTCTTC
TRBD1 | - | TRBJ2-7 | TRBV2 | CANRTLGQGGSYEQYF | TGTGCCAACCGAACCTTAGGACAGGGAGGCTCCTACGAGCAGTACTTC
TRBD2 | - | TRBJ2-5 | TRBV7-9 | CASSLLGRRETQYF | TGTGCCAGCAGCCTCCTCGGGAGGAGGGAGACCCAGTACTTC
- | few | TRBJ2-3 | TRBV4-3 | CASSPSPSVTDTQYF | TGCGCCAGCAGCCCCAGCCCTAGCGTCACAGATACGCAGTATTTT
TRBD2 | - | TRBJ2-1 | TRBV5-1 | CASSLPAGLGTNEQFF | TGCGCCAGCAGCCTACCAGCGGGATTGGGGACCAATGAGCAGTTCTTC
TRBD1 | - | TRBJ2-7 | TRBV10-3 | CAISEADDRGAYSYEQYF | TGTGCCATCAGTGAGGCAGACGACAGGGGGGCCTACTCCTACGAGCAGTACTTC
TRBD2 | - | TRBJ2-7 | TRBV18 | CASSPLGTSKVEQYF | TGTGCCAGCTCACCACTGGGGACTAGCAAGGTCGAGCAGTACTTC
TRBD2 | - | TRBJ2-7 | TRBV5-1 | CASSHTTSGYEQYF | TGCGCCAGCAGTCACACGACTAGCGGCTACGAGCAGTACTTC
TRBD2 | - | TRBJ2-7 | TRBV27 | CASSPWEGEQYF | TGTGCCAGCAGCCCGTGGGAGGGCGAGCAGTACTTC
- | - | TRBJ2-7 | TRBV19 | CASSSSPPNRPYEQYF | TGTGCCAGTAGTAGTTCCCCCCCCAACAGGCCCTACGAGCAGTACTTC
- | - | TRBJ1-1 | TRBV15 | CATSRDSDTEAFF | TGTGCCACCAGCAGAGATTCCGACACTGAAGCTTTCTTT
TRBD2 | - | TRBJ2-1 | TRBV2 | CASSGGTRLYSGNEQFF | TGTGCCAGCAGTGGGGGGACTAGACTGTACTCTGGGAATGAGCAGTTCTTC
- | - | TRBJ1-2 | TRBV7-9 | CASSLSGTSYAPNYGYTF | TGTGCCAGCAGCTTATCCGGGACTTCTTATGCCCCTAACTATGGCTACACCTTC
TRBD2 | - | TRBJ2-7 | TRBV27 | CASSLSGRGFSYEQYF | TGTGCCAGCAGCCTCAGCGGGAGGGGATTTTCCTACGAGCAGTACTTC
- | - | TRBJ2-7 | TRBV30 | CAWSRDTPSYEQYF | TGTGCCTGGAGTCGGGACACCCCCTCCTACGAGCAGTACTTC
TRBD2 | - | TRBJ2-1 | TRBV28 | CASSPLLAGGPDEQFF | TGTGCCAGCAGTCCCTTACTAGCGGGAGGGCCAGATGAGCAGTTCTTC